Described below is a single T cell receptor beta chain sequence and its context. Regarding treatment: around 19 received Ad26.COV2.S at low or high dose, single or two shots; 5 received placebo; per-sample allocation not given. The samples date from day 63 after the first vaccine or placebo injection. The method was immunoSEQ multiplex PCR; TCRdb's version includes in-frame clones alone and lacks a portion of them. The sample lists hundreds of thousands of clones; 80% to 90% were seen once. With V trimmed by 3 bases and J by 6 bases, 4 bases remained unmatched. Germline V gene sequence: CDR1 LGHDT, CDR2 YNNKEL (reference sequence). This CDR3 region has 14 residues. This sample stems from a study of Ad26.COV2.S vaccination and SARS-CoV-2 variants.

This specimen consisted of peripheral blood, obtained in a trial of Ad26.COV2.S vaccine versus placebo. V is TRBV3-1 (or the pseudogene TRBV3-2) and J is TRBJ2-2, with 7 bases that match TRBD1. The origin of this receptor is a person between 18 and 59 years old who received the Ad26.COV2.S COVID-19 vaccine or a placebo. DNA of the CDR3: TGTGCCAGCAGCCAGGGACAGAGAGCCGGGGAGCTGTTTTTT. Its protein product is CASSQGQRAGELFF.